Below are 27 T cell receptor beta chains sequenced from a single sample in a study of cytomegalovirus exposure and HLA in healthy donors (dated by TCRdb to about 2017). Library prep was done by the immunoSEQ multiplex PCR assay. Sourced from immuneACCESS, this table was stored by TCRdb with only in-frame sequences that have V and J called. A share of the clones is absent; for the studies checked, an unresolved V gene accounts for under half, and the remainder has no known explanation. The sample includes approximately 200,000 clones, with over 80% observed a single time. The ten largest account for around 1.1% of the sample. Material for sequencing was PBMCs. These receptors all stem from a woman aged 18-29 years in good health and CMV-seronegative.

The genes are TRBV5-1 and TRBJ2-1; TRBD1 aligns across 10 bases. The CDR3 runs 22 residues. After removal of 4 bases from V and 0 bases from J, the junction contained 22 bases not matched to a gene. Looked up from germline, CDR1 is SGHRS and CDR2 is YFSETQ. This CDR3 reads CASSSRDRGPFLAQSSYNEQFF. The DNA of the CDR3 is TGCGCCAGCAGCAGCCGGGACAGGGGCCCCTTTCTGGCCCAAAGCTCCTACAATGAGCAGTTCTTC.

CDR3 loop: CASSSIPVPNEKLFF. DNA of the CDR3: TGTGCCAGCAGCTCTATACCCGTACCTAATGAAAAACTGTTTTTT. The chain couples TRBV5-6 to TRBJ1-4; D uncertain. The CDR3 is 15 amino acids. Germline lookup yields CDR1 SGHDT and CDR2 YYEEEE. V shed 3 bases and J shed 3 bases, with 12 bases lying between them.

This chain connects TRBV7-8 to TRBJ1-5, with TRBD1 identical over 7 bases. Germline V lookup: CDR1 SGHVS, CDR2 FQNEAQ. V dropped 3 bases and J dropped 5; count of bases not matched to a gene: 22. The CDR3 length is 20 residues. CDR3 sequence reads: CASSFSKPPLHRDRDQPQHF. In DNA, the CDR3 is TGTGCCAGCAGCTTCAGTAAACCACCCCTCCACAGAGACAGGGATCAGCCCCAGCATTTT.

This sequence joins TRBV5-1 and TRBJ1-1; 7 positions agree with TRBD1. CDR3 length equals 15 residues. Germline-derived CDR1 and CDR2 are SGHRS and YFSETQ. With V trimmed by 1 base and J by 3 bases, 6 bases remained unmatched. CDR3 amino acids: CASSLSARGDTEAFF. The CDR3 region has the DNA TGCGCCAGCAGCTTGTCAGCCAGGGGGGACACTGAAGCTTTCTTT.

The V and J genes are TRBV9 and TRBJ1-1, with 10 bases aligning to TRBD1. J lost 11 bases, V lost 0 bases, and 7 bases had no gene match. CDR3 length: 14 residues. Germline lookup yields CDR1 SGDLS and CDR2 YYNGEE. CDR3 residues: CASSVGGGTGEAFF. The CDR3 DNA sequence: TGTGCCAGCAGCGTAGGAGGAGGGACAGGGGAGGCTTTCTTT.

The chain combines TRBV11-3 with TRBJ1-2; a possible D gene is TRBD1 (5 bases). Trimming removed 2 bases at V and 0 bases at J, with 25 bases between. The CDR3 loop spans 20 amino acids. Germline CDR1 SGHNT, CDR2 YENEEA. The CDR3: CASSLNYVNRSRKSNYGYTF. In DNA, the CDR3 is TGTGCCAGCAGCTTAAACTATGTCAACAGGTCCCGAAAATCTAACTATGGCTACACCTTC.

The J gene is TRBJ2-7, the V gene TRBV27; no clear D gene. V lost 2 bases and J 3 bases, leaving 8 bases between the germline ends. Germline V gene sequence: CDR1 MNHEY, CDR2 SMNVEV (reference sequence). The CDR3 runs to 13 residues. This CDR3 is CASSLSRDYEQYF. The CDR3 region has the DNA TGTGCCAGCAGTTTAAGCCGCGACTACGAGCAGTACTTC.

The gene calls are TRBV11-2 and TRBJ1-1; tentative D call: TRBD1 (5 bases). The CDR3 runs to 16 residues. The V gene's germline CDR1 is SGHAT and CDR2 FQNNGV. Trimming left V 2 bases short and J 5 bases short, with 18 bases between. This CDR3 is CASSLFPQGAGTEAFF. The CDR3 coding sequence is TGTGCCAGCAGCTTATTCCCCCAGGGCGCAGGTACTGAAGCTTTCTTT.

V usage is TRBV5-1 and J usage is TRBJ1-5; 7 nucleotides match TRBD1. The CDR3 has 15 residues. J gave up 2 bases and V 4 bases, and 6 bases lay outside the gene matches. Germline values: CDR1 SGHRS, CDR2 YFSETQ. CDR3 nucleotides: TGCGCCAGCAGCCGAACAGGGGCCCGCAATCAGCCCCAGCATTTT. Translation: CASSRTGARNQPQHF.

This clone was recorded once. The CDR3 spells CASSVRGGEKLFF. For the CDR3, the DNA is TGTGCCAGCAGCGTCCGAGGAGGAGAAAAACTGTTTTTT. This chain joins TRBV9 and TRBJ1-4; D gene uncertain. Germline assignment: CDR1 SGDLS and CDR2 YYNGEE. CDR3 length: 13 amino acids. The V end lost 2 bases, the J end lost 8 bases, and 10 bases lay between the germline ends.

The chain recombines TRBV29-1 with TRBJ2-3, with a weak D call TRBD2 (5 bases). CDR3 length: 15 residues. Germline CDR1 and CDR2: SQVTM and ANQGSEA. V lost 1 base and J 1 base, leaving 12 bases between the germline ends. CDR3 in amino acids: CSVEGLAGGTDTQYF. For the CDR3, the DNA is TGCAGCGTTGAAGGCCTGGCCGGGGGCACAGATACGCAGTATTTT.

This clone was seen once. The rearrangement joins TRBV5-8 to TRBJ1-5; perhaps TRBD1 as D (6 bases). Trimming cost V 4 bases and J 7 bases, with 15 bases left between them. The CDR3 has 14 amino acids. Germline V lookup: CDR1 SGHTS, CDR2 YDEGEE. The CDR3: CASSPSDRRQPQHF. CDR3 DNA sequence: TGTGCCAGCAGCCCGTCGGACAGACGGCAGCCCCAGCATTTT. Full variable domain (missing parts from reference TRBV5-8 and TRBJ1-5): EAGVTQSPTHLIKTRGQQATLRCSPISGHTSVYWYQQALGLGLQFLLWYDEGEERNRGNFPPRFSGRQFPNYSSELNVNALELEDSALYLCASSPSDRRQPQHFGDGTRLSIL.

The chain combines TRBV5-4 with TRBJ1-2; D may be TRBD1 (5 bases). The germline CDR1 and CDR2 sequences are SGHNT and YYREEE (reference sequence). The CDR3 length is 13 residues. The V end lost 9 bases, the J end lost 3 bases, and 15 bases lay between the germline ends. CDR3 sequence reads: CATTLRDYYGYTF. The CDR3 bases are TGTGCCACGACCCTGCGGGACTACTATGGCTACACCTTC.

The CDR3 here is CASSQAGPSSYEQYF. The DNA for the CDR3 is TGTGCCAGCAGCCAAGCGGGGCCGAGCTCCTACGAGCAGTACTTC. This sequence joins TRBV11-3 and TRBJ2-7; 7 bases align to TRBD2. There are 15 residues in the CDR3. Germline CDR1 is SGHNT and CDR2 is YENEEA. The V and J ends lost 5 bases and 0 bases, in that order; junction bases with no gene match: 7.

The genes are TRBV10-1 and TRBJ2-3, with TRBD2 matching 8 bases. The ends lost 8 bases at V and 1 base at J; junction bases unmatched: 5. The CDR3 has 14 amino acids. The germline CDR1 and CDR2 sequences are WNHNN and SYGVQD (reference sequence). CDR3 amino acids: CASAGGLGTDTQYF. The CDR3 bases are TGCGCCAGCGCGGGGGGACTAGGCACAGATACGCAGTATTTT.

In this sample, this clone turned up once. CDR3: CASSDRGQATEAFF. In DNA, the CDR3 is TGTGCCAGCAGCGATAGAGGACAGGCGACTGAAGCTTTCTTT. The J gene is TRBJ1-1, the V gene TRBV7-3; 7 bases agree with TRBD1. Germline CDR1 reads SGHTA; CDR2 reads FQGTGA. Germline trimming cut 5 bases from V and 5 bases from J; bases unmatched to any gene: 8. This CDR3 has 14 amino acids.

The J gene is TRBJ2-1, the V gene TRBV29-1, with TRBD1 identical over 8 bases. The V gene end was trimmed by 5 bases and the J gene end by 5 bases; junction bases not matched to a gene: 11. The CDR3 sequence is 15 residues long. Germline assignment: CDR1 SQVTM and CDR2 ANQGSEA. The CDR3 loop reads CSVIFVRGRNNEQFF. The CDR3 DNA sequence: TGCAGCGTTATTTTTGTCAGGGGGCGAAACAATGAGCAGTTCTTC.

The chain couples TRBV2 to TRBJ1-5; D may be TRBD1 (6 bases). The CDR3 covers 14 residues. The germline V and J ends were trimmed by 9 bases and 0 bases, with 12 bases remaining between them. Germline V gives CDR1 SNHLY, CDR2 FYNNEI. This chain's CDR3 is CASGDIDSNQPQHF. The CDR3 nucleotides read TGTGCCAGTGGGGACATCGATAGCAATCAGCCCCAGCATTTT.

DNA of the CDR3: TGTGCCAGCAGTGATTGGGTGGGCAGGGGTCACCAGCCCCAGCATTTT. Protein product: CASSDWVGRGHQPQHF. The rearrangement joins TRBV2 to TRBJ1-5; TRBD1 is a possible D gene (6 bases). Germline CDR1 SNHLY, CDR2 FYNNEI. The CDR3 is 16 residues long. V lost 3 bases and J 7 bases, leaving 19 bases between the germline ends.

The chain couples TRBV19 to TRBJ2-5; D is possibly TRBD2 (6 bases). Germline V gene data show CDR1 as LNHDA and CDR2 as SQIVND (reference sequence). The CDR3 is 13 amino acids. Trimming took off 3 bases at V and 4 bases at J, with 9 bases between the two ends. CDR3 bases: TGTGCCAGTAGTATTGGAGGGACAGAGACCCAGTACTTC. This translates into CASSIGGTETQYF.

This clone was observed a single time. The V and J genes are TRBV28 and TRBJ1-2; D uncertain. The CDR3 has 14 amino acids. V was pared by 2 bases and J by 8 bases, with 15 bases between. From germline, CDR1 is MDHEN and CDR2 SYDVKM. CDR3 in DNA: TGTGCCAGCAGTTTAGCGACCGTCCCTAGGGGCTACACCTTC. It codes for CASSLATVPRGYTF.

V usage is TRBV5-4 and J usage is TRBJ1-1; tentative D call: TRBD1 (5 bases). Germline V lookup: CDR1 SGHNT, CDR2 YYREEE (reference sequence). V lost 1 base and J lost 0, with 7 bases in between. The CDR3 runs to 14 residues. CDR3 amino acids: CASSLQGMNTEAFF. The CDR3 DNA follows: TGTGCCAGCAGCTTGCAGGGTATGAACACTGAAGCTTTCTTT.

In regard to this clone: Different DNA sequences within this sample yield the same CDR3. The chain combines TRBV29-1 with TRBJ2-7; TRBD1 agrees at 11 bases. The J segment lost 6 bases and the V segment lost 4 bases, leaving 5 bases of the junction unmatched. The CDR3 length is 13 residues. Germline CDR1 reads SQVTM; CDR2 reads ANQGSEA. The CDR3 spells CSVVGQGVGEQYF. CDR3 nucleotide sequence: TGCAGCGTTGTGGGACAGGGGGTGGGCGAGCAGTACTTC.

As DNA, the CDR3 is TGCGCCAGCAGCCAAGAGGGAGTTAGCACCGGGGAGCTGTTTTTT. Amino acid sequence: CASSQEGVSTGELFF. This chain joins TRBV4-1 and TRBJ2-2; D may be TRBD2 (5 bases). CDR1 and CDR2 from the germline V gene are MGHRA and YSYEKL. Trimming removed 0 bases at V and 4 bases at J, with 9 bases between. CDR3 length: 15 amino acids.

The CDR3 DNA reads as TGTGCCAGCAGTGATGGACGGGACAGAGACTACGAGCAGTACTTC. Translation: CASSDGRDRDYEQYF. The J gene is TRBJ2-7, the V gene TRBV25-1; 7 bases map to TRBD1. The CDR3 consists of 15 residues. The V segment lost 3 bases and the J segment 3 bases; nucleotides outside the gene matches: 8. Germline V gene data show CDR1 as MGHDK and CDR2 as SYGVNS.

This clone came up once. The chain carries TRBV5-1 and TRBJ2-1; D is perhaps TRBD2 (6 bases). The CDR3 covers 15 residues. The germline V gene encodes CDR1 SGHRS and CDR2 YFSETQ. The V end was cut by 1 base, the J end by 2 bases, with 10 bases between. In DNA, the CDR3 is TGCGCCAGCAGCTTGTCGGCGGGAACCTACAATGAGCAGTTCTTC. This encodes CASSLSAGTYNEQFF.

V usage is TRBV12-5 and J usage is TRBJ2-1, with 7 bases aligning to TRBD2. The CDR3 is 14 residues long. V was pared by 2 bases and J by 9 bases, with 7 bases of the junction left unmatched. Germline CDR1 reads LGHNT; CDR2 reads FRNRAP. CDR3 DNA: TGTGCTAGTGGTTTGTGGCGGGAGTTTGGTGAGCAGTTCTTC. Translating it yields CASGLWREFGEQFF.